The present TCR beta chain was sequenced within a study of blood T cells in healthy people across ages. In its sample, this clonotype was seen a few times. Together with a sample-barcoded 5' primer, a J-beta primer mix was included in a second PCR lasting roughly 7 to 11 cycles. TCRdb re-called the 5' RACE reads with MiXCR, one entry per CDR3 protein. The data show approximately 1.5 million distinct CDR3 sequences, 30% to 35% seen once. Germline V gene lookup returns CDR1 MDHEN and CDR2 SYDVKM. The CDR3 consists of 13 residues. After removal of 6 bases from V and 2 bases from J, the junction contained 3 bases not matched to a gene.

This TCR came from a woman younger than 45 in good health. This chain connects TRBV28 to TRBJ2-7; 8 positions agree with TRBD2. Sequencing input: blood. The CDR3 nucleotides are TGTGCCAGCAGGAGCGGGAGCACCTACGAGCAGTACTTC. It encodes CASRSGSTYEQYF.